This TCR beta chain was sequenced during a study of T cells in Graves' hyperthyroidism and ophthalmopathy. Study summary: The initial diagnosis was the point when peripheral blood was collected, ahead of any treatment.

Amplified TCR beta CDR3 regions derived from RNA transcripts. In the first-round RT-PCR of the TCR CDR3, the HTBI primer set was used. Each CDR3 protein gets one entry after TCRdb re-called the multiplex PCR reads with MiXCR. The table shows a few hundred thousand distinct CDR3 sequences, with roughly 14% occurring only once. Germline CDR1 is MNHEY and CDR2 is SVGEGT. CDR3 length: 15 amino acids. V was clipped by 6 bases and J by 7 bases; unmatched bases: 9. Study conclusions and caveats: Stable hyperthyroidism and ophthalmopathy were separated using 13 V-J signatures.

This clonotype was recorded a few times. What it binds is unknown. The sequencing sample was made of blood. The TCR comes from a woman aged 30 to 39 with Graves' hyperthyroidism. This chain links TRBV6-2 or TRBV6-3 with TRBJ2-2; 9 bases are a match to TRBD1. CDR3 amino acids: CASRRRDREVGELFF. As DNA, the CDR3 is TGTGCCAGCAGACGTCGGGACAGGGAAGTCGGGGAGCTGTTTTTT.